Included here is one T cell receptor (beta chain) sequence, with context. The sample holds other DNA sequences that translate to the same CDR3. This sample was included in a study of shared clonotypes between healthy human individuals. V dropped 4 bases and J dropped 0; count of bases not matched to a gene: 1. From germline, CDR1 is SGHDT and CDR2 YYEEEE. The CDR3 spans 14 residues. Produced via immunoSEQ multiplex PCR; TCRdb's table is partial and in-frame only. The sample lists roughly 2.5 million clones, around 94% occurring once. A CD45RA-negative memory subset and a CD45RA+ naive subset were separated from the CD4+ cells.

V is TRBV5-6 and J is TRBJ2-3; 8 nucleotides line up with TRBD1. Sequencing used naive CD4+ T cells sorted from blood. The subset was: CD45RA+ positively selected. The origin of this receptor is a man in his late teens or twenties in good health. The CDR3 loop is CASSRDRSTDTQYF. The CDR3 DNA sequence: TGTGCCAGCAGCCGGGACAGGAGCACAGATACGCAGTATTTT.